The source of this T cell receptor (beta chain) is a study of Graves' ophthalmopathy and Graves' hyperthyroidism. The V gene's germline CDR1 is MNHNS and CDR2 SASEGT. Trimming removed 7 bases at V and 5 bases at J, with 21 bases between. The length of the CDR3 is 15 residues. The authors amplified TCR beta CDR3 regions from RNA transcripts. The authors performed first-round RT-PCR with HTBI primers and then a second-round multiplex PCR. TCRdb recomputed calls from the multiplex PCR reads with MiXCR, one row per CDR3 protein. The sample lists 170,000 or so distinct CDR3 sequences, less than 45% seen once, with approximately 5.5% in the top ten. General study findings and limits: Both an approximately 70% sensitivity and an approximately 72% specificity characterized the model's predictions of ophthalmopathy progression.

A word on this clonotype: Antigen unknown.

This sequence joins TRBV6-1 and TRBJ2-7, with D possibly matching TRBD2 (6 bases). The origin of this receptor is a woman aged 35 to 49 with Graves' ophthalmopathy. The sample taken for sequencing was peripheral blood. CDR3 region: CASTVTPGLGNEQYF. CDR3 DNA sequence: TGTGCCAGCACCGTCACCCCGGGACTTGGAAACGAGCAGTACTTC.